The 21 T cell receptor beta chains in this list originate from one sample, sequenced in a study of shared clonotypes between healthy human individuals. The repertoire was sequenced with immunoSEQ multiplex PCR; TCRdb's copy has only in-frame clones and lacks some. The repertoire consists of around 320,000 clones, with about nine tenths occurring once and the leading ten covering around 16%. Sequencing was performed on memory CD8+ T cells sorted from blood. Subset noted: CD45RO+ cells pooled with CCR7-negative TemRA cells. These receptor sequences come from a man between 18 and 35 years old in good health.

The rearrangement uses TRBV13 and TRBJ2-5; D may correspond to TRBD1 or TRBD2 (5 bases each). The CDR3 extends over 15 amino acids. Germline V gene data show CDR1 as PRHDT and CDR2 as FYEKMQ (reference sequence). Trimming stripped 2 bases from V and 4 bases from J, with 14 bases between. The DNA of the CDR3 is TGTGCCAGCAGCTTATCTCTTCGGGGCCGAGAGACCCAGTACTTC. Protein product: CASSLSLRGRETQYF.

The chain joins TRBV2 to TRBJ2-2, with TRBD1 identical over 9 bases. V shed 7 bases and J 5 bases; nucleotides not matched to a gene: 14. The V gene's germline CDR1 is SNHLY and CDR2 FYNNEI. The CDR3 extends over 17 amino acids. The CDR3 sequence is CASNLPVQGAETGELFF. Here the CDR3 DNA reads TGTGCCAGCAACCTGCCAGTACAGGGGGCGGAGACCGGGGAGCTGTTTTTT.

This chain joins TRBV19 and TRBJ1-2; D not resolved. In germline, CDR1 is LNHDA, CDR2 SQIVND (reference sequence). The CDR3 runs to 13 residues. V lost 3 bases to trimming and J lost 3 bases, with 8 bases between them. CDR3 sequence reads: CASSIIGYYGYTF. In nucleotides, the CDR3 is TGTGCCAGTAGTATCATAGGGTACTATGGCTACACCTTC.

This rearrangement joins TRBV13 to TRBJ2-7; D is possibly TRBD2 (5 bases). The V end lost 1 base, the J end lost 5 bases, and 12 bases lay between the germline ends. The CDR3 has 14 amino acids. CDR1 PRHDT and CDR2 FYEKMQ come from the germline V gene (reference sequence). The DNA for the CDR3 is TGTGCCAGCAGCTTAGAACGGGATTTACACGAGCAGTACTTC. This translates into CASSLERDLHEQYF. The full variable domain, in which reference TRBV13 and TRBJ2-7 provide the parts outside the CDR3, is AAGVIQSPRHLIKEKRETATLKCYPIPRHDTVYWYQQGPGQDPQFLISFYEKMQSDKGSIPDRFSAQQFSDYHSELNMSSLELGDSALYFCASSLERDLHEQYFGPGTRLTVT.

The chain recombines TRBV11-2 with TRBJ1-6; D gene ambiguous. Germline values: CDR1 SGHAT, CDR2 FQNNGV. The CDR3 loop spans 16 amino acids. The germline V and J ends were trimmed by 3 bases and 2 bases, with 11 bases remaining between them. This chain's CDR3 is CASSLVVGPYNSPLHF. For the CDR3, the DNA is TGTGCCAGCAGCTTGGTCGTTGGGCCCTATAATTCACCCCTCCACTTT.

The rearrangement links TRBV5-6 to TRBJ2-1; D perhaps matches TRBD2 (6 bases). Trimming pared 0 bases from V and 0 bases from J, leaving 13 bases between. CDR1 and CDR2 from the germline V gene are SGHDT and YYEEEE. This CDR3 spans 17 amino acids. The CDR3 region is CASSLGGEPSSYNEQFF. The DNA for the CDR3 is TGTGCCAGCAGCTTGGGGGGGGAGCCCAGCTCCTACAATGAGCAGTTCTTC.

The chain joins TRBV18 to TRBJ2-2; TRBD2 might be the D (6 bases). V was shortened by 0 bases and J by 4 bases, with 12 bases between the two germline ends. The CDR3 runs to 16 residues. CDR1 and CDR2 (germline): KGHSH, LQKENI. The CDR3 DNA is TGTGCCAGCTCACCACCTCCGGGAGAGACCACCGGGGAGCTGTTTTTT. This gives the protein CASSPPPGETTGELFF.

V is TRBV7-2 and J is TRBJ2-5; TRBD1 matches at 9 bases. CDR1 and CDR2 from the germline V gene are SGHTA and FQGNSA. The CDR3 totals 13 residues. V dropped 5 bases and J dropped 5; count of bases not matched to a gene: 3. CDR3 loop: CASSGGQGETQYF. The DNA of the CDR3 is TGTGCCAGCAGCGGAGGACAGGGGGAGACCCAGTACTTC. Full variable domain (outside the CDR3, taken from reference TRBV7-2 and TRBJ2-5): GAGVSQSPSNKVTEKGKDVELRCDPISGHTALYWYRQSLGQGLEFLIYFQGNSAPDKSGLPSDRFSAERTGGSVSTLTIQRTQQEDSAVYLCASSGGQGETQYFGPGTRLLVL.

This clone was counted only a few times. This sequence joins TRBV25-1 and TRBJ2-7; D is perhaps TRBD2 (6 bases). Deletions cut 7 bases from V and 3 bases from J, with 13 bases between. The CDR3 covers 13 residues. Germline loops: CDR1 MGHDK, CDR2 SYGVNS. CDR3 residues: CASNSRESYEQYF. The CDR3 DNA reads as TGTGCCAGCAATTCCCGGGAGAGCTACGAGCAGTACTTC.

The rearrangement uses TRBV9 and TRBJ1-2, with D hard to call. The CDR3 spans 15 residues. Germline loops: CDR1 SGDLS, CDR2 YYNGEE. The V end was cut by 4 bases, the J end by 3 bases, with 16 bases between. This CDR3 reads CASSTRPGRDYGYTF. The CDR3 DNA follows: TGTGCCAGCAGCACCCGGCCGGGGAGGGACTATGGCTACACCTTC.

V usage is TRBV9 and J usage is TRBJ2-1; the D gene is possibly TRBD2 (7 bases). Germline V gives CDR1 SGDLS, CDR2 YYNGEE. Trimming removed 2 bases at V and 8 bases at J, with 17 bases between. There are 15 residues in the CDR3. The CDR3 is CASSVAGAGGDEQFF. CDR3 in DNA: TGTGCCAGCAGCGTGGCGGGGGCAGGAGGCGATGAGCAGTTCTTC.

The chain recombines TRBV28 with TRBJ2-7; TRBD1 aligns across 7 bases. Trimming at V came to 7 bases and at J to 6 bases, leaving 9 bases not matched to a gene. Germline CDR1 MDHEN, CDR2 SYDVKM. The CDR3 has 13 residues. This CDR3 is CASTPDRLGEQYF. The CDR3 bases are TGTGCCAGCACCCCGGACAGGTTGGGCGAGCAGTACTTC.

This sequence joins TRBV19 and TRBJ2-2; D uncertain. This CDR3 contains 13 residues. Trimming pared 6 bases from V and 8 bases from J, leaving 13 bases between. Germline V gene sequence: CDR1 LNHDA, CDR2 SQIVND (reference sequence). CDR3 region: CASRTLHSGELFF. The CDR3 bases are TGTGCCAGTAGGACCCTGCACTCAGGGGAGCTGTTTTTT.

The V call is TRBV28, the J call TRBJ2-7; no firm D call. The CDR3 totals 14 residues. V shed 4 bases and J shed 6 bases, with 16 bases lying between them. Germline values: CDR1 MDHEN, CDR2 SYDVKM. Here the CDR3 DNA reads TGTGCCAGCAGTTCGAGGACGGAGCCGGGCGAGCAGTACTTC. It specifies CASSSRTEPGEQYF.

This rearrangement joins TRBV7-9 to TRBJ2-5; no definite D call. Trimming removed 5 bases from V and 5 bases from J, with 9 bases in between. The CDR3 is 12 residues long. Germline V gives CDR1 SEHNR, CDR2 FQNEAQ (reference sequence). The CDR3 DNA is TGTGCCAGCAGCACCCTCTGGGAGACCCAGTACTTC. It specifies CASSTLWETQYF.

This rearrangement joins TRBV30 to TRBJ1-5; TRBD1 might be the D (6 bases). The CDR3 totals 13 residues. Germline V lookup: CDR1 GTSNPN, CDR2 SVGIG (reference sequence). V lost 2 bases and J lost 3, with 8 bases in between. This chain's CDR3 is CAWSRDNNQPQHF. The CDR3 nucleotides read TGTGCCTGGAGTCGGGACAACAATCAGCCCCAGCATTTT.

Remarks on this clone: The sample holds other DNA sequences that translate to the same CDR3. The chain links TRBV6-5 to TRBJ2-7; 10 nucleotides line up with TRBD2. Per the germline V gene, CDR1 is MNHEY and CDR2 is SVGAGI. The CDR3 runs to 15 residues. Trimming removed 0 bases from V and 1 base from J; junction bases left unmatched: 0. The CDR3 here is CASSYSTSGSYEQYF. CDR3 DNA: TGTGCCAGCAGTTACTCGACTAGCGGGTCCTACGAGCAGTACTTC.

The J gene is TRBJ2-7, the V gene TRBV2; 8 nucleotides line up with TRBD1. The CDR3 is made up of 15 amino acids. The V gene end was trimmed by 6 bases and the J gene end by 2 bases; junction bases not matched to a gene: 9. CDR1 and CDR2 (germline): SNHLY, FYNNEI. As DNA, the CDR3 is TGTGCCAGCAGGATGACAGGGGAAGGGGCCTACGAGCAGTACTTC. Amino acid sequence: CASRMTGEGAYEQYF.

The chain couples TRBV7-9 to TRBJ2-1; D may correspond to TRBD1 or TRBD2 (6 bases each). Germline loops: CDR1 SEHNR, CDR2 FQNEAQ (reference sequence). This CDR3 comprises 16 residues. V lost 4 bases, J lost 2 bases, and 15 bases lay in between. The CDR3 nucleotides are TGTGCCAGCAGCTCGCCGGAGGGGGAGGCCTACAATGAGCAGTTCTTC. Translated: CASSSPEGEAYNEQFF. Full variable domain (outside the CDR3, taken from reference TRBV7-9 and TRBJ2-1): DTGVSQNPRHKITKRGQNVTFRCDPISEHNRLYWYRQTLGQGPEFLTYFQNEAQLEKSRLLSDRFSAERPKGSFSTLEIQRTEQGDSAMYLCASSSPEGEAYNEQFFGPGTRLTVL.

The J gene is TRBJ1-2, the V gene TRBV5-2. TRBV5-2 is a recognized pseudogene. The CDR3 is 16 residues long. The CDR3 reads CASNPIRVRKTYGYTF. CDR3 in DNA: TGTGCCAGCAATCCCATTCGAGTACGAAAGACCTATGGCTACACCTTC.

V is TRBV4-3 and J is TRBJ1-6; D perhaps matches TRBD1 (6 bases). Trimming took off 5 bases at V and 8 bases at J, with 19 bases between the two ends. The germline CDR1 and CDR2 sequences are LGHNA and YSLEER. The CDR3 covers 16 residues. The CDR3 loop is CASSLGGRSHHSPLHF. The CDR3 nucleotides read TGCGCCAGCAGCTTGGGGGGCCGGAGCCATCATTCACCCCTCCACTTT.